Listed below are T cell receptor beta chains from one sample, sequenced in a study of somatic mutations in cytotoxic T cells in rheumatoid arthritis. Repertoires were generated with immunoSEQ multiplex PCR, while TCRdb's copy carries only in-frame clones and drops some. The profile shows about 18,000 clones, around 79% of them singletons. Source material: CD8+ T cells sorted from blood. The source is a woman aged 50 to 60 in good health. The CDR3 runs from the conserved cysteine through the conserved F or W. D genes are given only for firm matches. Part of the rows lack a size; the others show once, few, many or a class for expanded clones.

v_call: TRBV27; j_call: TRBJ2-1; clone_size: .; d_call: .; cdr3_aa: CASSPPGPSYNEQFF; cdr3_nt: TGTGCCAGCAGCCCCCCCGGACCCTCCTACAATGAGCAGTTCTTC
v_call: TRBV18; j_call: TRBJ1-3; clone_size: few; d_call: .; cdr3_aa: CASSPPGNTIYF; cdr3_nt: TGTGCCAGCTCACCACCTGGAAACACCATATATTTT
v_call: TRBV13; j_call: TRBJ2-1; clone_size: few; d_call: .; cdr3_aa: CASSLVGRAHEQFF; cdr3_nt: TGTGCCAGCAGCTTAGTCGGCAGGGCCCATGAGCAGTTCTTC
v_call: TRBV29-1; j_call: TRBJ1-2; clone_size: .; d_call: TRBD1; cdr3_aa: CSAEDWTGDPYGYTF; cdr3_nt: TGCAGCGCTGAAGATTGGACAGGGGATCCGTATGGCTACACCTTC
v_call: TRBV18; j_call: TRBJ2-7; clone_size: .; d_call: TRBD2; cdr3_aa: CASSPLGREGIYEQYF; cdr3_nt: TGTGCCAGCTCACCATTGGGGCGGGAGGGCATCTACGAGCAGTACTTC
v_call: TRBV4-1; j_call: TRBJ2-1; clone_size: .; d_call: .; cdr3_aa: CASSRRQEGYNEQFF; cdr3_nt: TGCGCCAGCAGCCGGAGACAGGAGGGCTACAATGAGCAGTTCTTC
v_call: TRBV27; j_call: TRBJ1-2; clone_size: .; d_call: TRBD1; cdr3_aa: CASSYGQGGYGYTF; cdr3_nt: TGTGCCAGCAGCTACGGACAGGGCGGCTATGGCTACACCTTC
v_call: TRBV6-5; j_call: TRBJ2-1; clone_size: .; d_call: .; cdr3_aa: CASTPRPTRHEQFF; cdr3_nt: TGTGCCAGCACACCCCGACCCACTCGCCATGAGCAGTTCTTC
v_call: TRBV9; j_call: TRBJ2-2; clone_size: few; d_call: .; cdr3_aa: CASSDPVGTGELFF; cdr3_nt: TGTGCCAGCAGCGATCCCGTGGGGACCGGGGAGCTGTTTTTT
v_call: TRBV7-9; j_call: TRBJ2-5; clone_size: .; d_call: .; cdr3_aa: CASSLDSLALQETQYF; cdr3_nt: TGTGCCAGCAGCTTAGATTCCCTAGCGTTACAAGAGACCCAGTACTTC
v_call: TRBV7-3; j_call: TRBJ1-5; clone_size: .; d_call: .; cdr3_aa: CASSLVQKGSPQHF; cdr3_nt: TGTGCCAGCAGCTTAGTCCAAAAAGGGTCGCCCCAGCATTTT
v_call: TRBV4-3; j_call: TRBJ1-1; clone_size: once; d_call: .; cdr3_aa: CASSQDYGTEAFF; cdr3_nt: TGCGCCAGCAGCCAAGATTACGGGACTGAAGCTTTCTTT
v_call: TRBV7-9; j_call: TRBJ2-1; clone_size: once; d_call: .; cdr3_aa: CASSSLRQGYLNEQFF; cdr3_nt: TGTGCCAGCAGCTCACTCCGTCAGGGTTATCTCAATGAGCAGTTCTTC
v_call: TRBV7-3; j_call: TRBJ1-2; clone_size: few; d_call: .; cdr3_aa: CASSLSGGPNYGYTF; cdr3_nt: TGTGCCAGCAGCCTATCCGGGGGGCCTAACTATGGCTACACCTTC
v_call: TRBV29-1; j_call: TRBJ1-1; clone_size: .; d_call: .; cdr3_aa: CSVDGDVIPEAFF; cdr3_nt: TGCAGCGTTGATGGGGACGTAATTCCTGAAGCTTTCTTT
v_call: TRBV13; j_call: TRBJ1-2; clone_size: .; d_call: .; cdr3_aa: CASSPGRAHGHGYTF; cdr3_nt: TGTGCCAGCAGCCCCGGGAGGGCACACGGACATGGCTACACCTTC
v_call: TRBV4-1; j_call: TRBJ2-1; clone_size: .; d_call: TRBD2; cdr3_aa: CASSQDESTGRDEQFF; cdr3_nt: TGCGCCAGCAGCCAAGATGAATCTACGGGGAGGGATGAGCAGTTCTTC
v_call: TRBV9; j_call: TRBJ1-6; clone_size: .; d_call: .; cdr3_aa: CASSLGTLGNSPLHF; cdr3_nt: TGTGCCAGCAGCCTAGGCACACTGGGTAATTCACCCCTCCACTTT
v_call: TRBV5-1; j_call: TRBJ2-3; clone_size: .; d_call: TRBD2; cdr3_aa: CASSHGTSGGTDTQYF; cdr3_nt: TGCGCCAGCAGCCATGGGACTAGCGGGGGCACAGATACGCAGTATTTT
v_call: TRBV4-2; j_call: TRBJ2-7; clone_size: .; d_call: TRBD1; cdr3_aa: CASSQEGLARGPPYEQYF; cdr3_nt: TGTGCCAGCAGCCAAGAGGGGCTTGCCAGGGGGCCACCCTACGAGCAGTACTTC
v_call: TRBV6-4; j_call: TRBJ2-7; clone_size: .; d_call: .; cdr3_aa: CARGGGSSYEQYF; cdr3_nt: TGTGCCAGAGGGGGGGGGAGCTCCTACGAGCAGTACTTC
v_call: TRBV9; j_call: TRBJ1-2; clone_size: .; d_call: TRBD1; cdr3_aa: CASSGRPTGGNPLYGYTF; cdr3_nt: TGTGCCAGCAGCGGGCGACCGACAGGGGGCAATCCCCTCTATGGCTACACCTTC
v_call: TRBV4-1; j_call: TRBJ1-4; clone_size: .; d_call: .; cdr3_aa: CASTKKGWGAWQREEKLFF; cdr3_nt: TGCGCCAGCACCAAGAAAGGATGGGGTGCTTGGCAACGGGAGGAAAAACTGTTTTTT
v_call: TRBV5-8; j_call: TRBJ1-1; clone_size: few; d_call: .; cdr3_aa: CASSLRRTTEAFF; cdr3_nt: TGTGCCAGCAGCTTGCGGAGGACCACTGAAGCTTTCTTT
v_call: TRBV28; j_call: TRBJ1-6; clone_size: .; d_call: TRBD1; cdr3_aa: CASIKTGYNSPLHF; cdr3_nt: TGTGCCAGCATCAAGACAGGGTATAATTCACCCCTCCACTTT
v_call: TRBV5-4; j_call: TRBJ2-1; clone_size: .; d_call: .; cdr3_aa: CASSFSDRHNEQFF; cdr3_nt: TGTGCCAGCAGCTTCTCTGACAGACACAATGAGCAGTTCTTC
v_call: TRBV5-4; j_call: TRBJ1-2; clone_size: .; d_call: .; cdr3_aa: CASSLAQETAYGYTF; cdr3_nt: TGTGCCAGCAGCTTGGCGCAGGAAACCGCCTACGGCTACACCTTC
v_call: TRBV27; j_call: TRBJ2-3; clone_size: .; d_call: .; cdr3_aa: CASSLESTDTQYF; cdr3_nt: TGTGCCAGCAGTTTAGAGTCTACAGATACGCAGTATTTT
v_call: TRBV28; j_call: TRBJ2-7; clone_size: .; d_call: .; cdr3_aa: CASSVRGTYEQYF; cdr3_nt: TGTGCCAGCAGTGTTCGTGGAACCTACGAGCAGTACTTC
v_call: TRBV30; j_call: TRBJ1-1; clone_size: few; d_call: .; cdr3_aa: CAWSERGFTEAFF; cdr3_nt: TGTGCCTGGAGTGAAAGGGGTTTCACTGAAGCTTTCTTT
v_call: TRBV27; j_call: TRBJ2-1; clone_size: .; d_call: .; cdr3_aa: CASSLGAYNEQFF; cdr3_nt: TGTGCCAGCAGTTTAGGCGCATACAATGAGCAGTTCTTC
v_call: TRBV6-5; j_call: TRBJ2-3; clone_size: .; d_call: .; cdr3_aa: CASSPPYTDTQYF; cdr3_nt: TGTGCCAGCAGTCCCCCGTACACAGATACGCAGTATTTT
v_call: TRBV5-1; j_call: TRBJ2-2; clone_size: .; d_call: .; cdr3_aa: CASSPRAPPELFF; cdr3_nt: TGCGCCAGCAGCCCCAGAGCCCCCCCAGAGCTGTTTTTT
v_call: TRBV5-7; j_call: TRBJ1-2; clone_size: once; d_call: .; cdr3_aa: CASSFQWEQGGYYGYTF; cdr3_nt: TGTGCCAGCAGCTTCCAATGGGAACAGGGTGGATACTATGGCTACACCTTC
v_call: TRBV28; j_call: TRBJ1-1; clone_size: few; d_call: TRBD1; cdr3_aa: CASSLLLQGMNTEAFF; cdr3_nt: TGTGCCAGCAGTTTATTGCTACAGGGGATGAACACTGAAGCTTTCTTT
v_call: TRBV7-9; j_call: TRBJ1-2; clone_size: once; d_call: .; cdr3_aa: CASRPGGAGYGYTF; cdr3_nt: TGTGCCAGCAGGCCGGGGGGGGCAGGCTATGGCTACACCTTC
v_call: TRBV27; j_call: TRBJ2-7; clone_size: .; d_call: .; cdr3_aa: CASSLTVSSYEQYF; cdr3_nt: TGTGCCAGCAGTTTAACGGTAAGCTCCTACGAGCAGTACTTC
v_call: TRBV5-1; j_call: TRBJ2-1; clone_size: .; d_call: .; cdr3_aa: CASSLLGGSNEQFF; cdr3_nt: TGCGCCAGCAGCTTGTTAGGGGGGAGCAATGAGCAGTTCTTC
v_call: TRBV4-1; j_call: TRBJ2-3; clone_size: .; d_call: TRBD2; cdr3_aa: CASSHGTSGTDTQYF; cdr3_nt: TGCGCCAGCAGCCACGGGACTAGCGGGACAGATACGCAGTATTTT
v_call: TRBV9; j_call: TRBJ2-7; clone_size: once; d_call: .; cdr3_aa: CASSVGRDTYEQYF; cdr3_nt: TGTGCCAGCAGCGTGGGCAGGGACACCTACGAGCAGTACTTT
v_call: TRBV9; j_call: TRBJ2-2; clone_size: medium-sized; d_call: TRBD1; cdr3_aa: CASSVVRDRENTGELFF; cdr3_nt: TGTGCCAGCAGCGTAGTAAGGGACAGGGAGAACACCGGGGAGCTGTTTTTT
v_call: TRBV7-2; j_call: TRBJ2-7; clone_size: once; d_call: .; cdr3_aa: CASSSTGTSNHEQYF; cdr3_nt: TGTGCCAGCAGCTCTACCGGGACATCGAACCACGAGCAGTACTTC
v_call: TRBV7-8; j_call: TRBJ2-7; clone_size: .; d_call: .; cdr3_aa: CASSQKGEVSSYEQYF; cdr3_nt: TGTGCCAGCAGCCAAAAAGGGGAGGTGAGCTCCTACGAGCAGTACTTC
v_call: TRBV19; j_call: TRBJ2-1; clone_size: few; d_call: .; cdr3_aa: CASCLQPGNEQFF; cdr3_nt: TGTGCCAGTTGTCTCCAACCAGGGAATGAGCAGTTCTTC
v_call: TRBV7-9; j_call: TRBJ2-1; clone_size: .; d_call: TRBD1; cdr3_aa: CASSPGQGVSEQFF; cdr3_nt: TGTGCCAGCAGCCCGGGACAGGGGGTGAGTGAGCAGTTCTTC
v_call: TRBV27; j_call: TRBJ1-1; clone_size: medium-sized; d_call: .; cdr3_aa: CASSLSSPGDTEAFF; cdr3_nt: TGTGCCAGCAGTTTATCCTCCCCCGGGGATACTGAAGCTTTCTTT
v_call: TRBV5-8; j_call: TRBJ2-5; clone_size: .; d_call: .; cdr3_aa: CASSLVPTQGETQYF; cdr3_nt: TGTGCCAGCAGCTTGGTCCCCACTCAAGGGGAGACCCAGTACTTC
v_call: TRBV11-3; j_call: TRBJ1-5; clone_size: once; d_call: .; cdr3_aa: CASTLRWGGRGRSQPQHF; cdr3_nt: TGTGCCAGCACCCTTAGATGGGGCGGCCGAGGTAGGTCGCAGCCCCAGCATTTT
v_call: TRBV14; j_call: TRBJ1-1; clone_size: .; d_call: .; cdr3_aa: CASSTRQAMNTEAFF; cdr3_nt: TGTGCCAGCAGCACCCGACAAGCCATGAACACTGAAGCTTTCTTT
v_call: TRBV30; j_call: TRBJ2-7; clone_size: medium-sized; d_call: .; cdr3_aa: CASDGRVPYEQYF; cdr3_nt: TGTGCCTCGGACGGACGAGTACCCTACGAGCAGTACTTC
v_call: TRBV4-3; j_call: TRBJ2-2; clone_size: .; d_call: .; cdr3_aa: CASSQAKGLDTGELFF; cdr3_nt: TGCGCCAGCAGCCAAGCGAAGGGGCTTGACACCGGGGAGCTGTTTTTT
v_call: TRBV5-4; j_call: TRBJ2-7; clone_size: .; d_call: .; cdr3_aa: CASSFGYEQYF; cdr3_nt: TGTGCCAGCAGCTTCGGCTACGAGCAGTACTTC
v_call: TRBV4-3; j_call: TRBJ1-1; clone_size: .; d_call: TRBD1; cdr3_aa: CASSQFGQGDPEAFF; cdr3_nt: TGCGCCAGCAGCCAGTTTGGACAGGGTGACCCTGAAGCTTTCTTT
v_call: TRBV9; j_call: TRBJ2-7; clone_size: .; d_call: .; cdr3_aa: CASSVADGSYEQYF; cdr3_nt: TGTGCCAGCAGCGTAGCTGACGGCTCCTACGAGCAGTACTTC
v_call: TRBV14; j_call: TRBJ2-1; clone_size: .; d_call: .; cdr3_aa: CASSQVWANEQFF; cdr3_nt: TGTGCCAGCAGCCAAGTCTGGGCAAATGAGCAGTTCTTC
v_call: TRBV4-3; j_call: TRBJ1-4; clone_size: .; d_call: .; cdr3_aa: CASSQDRGQPEKLFF; cdr3_nt: TGCGCCAGCAGCCAAGATCGCGGACAGCCTGAAAAACTGTTTTTT
v_call: TRBV30; j_call: TRBJ1-2; clone_size: .; d_call: .; cdr3_aa: CAWSVPDRDYGYTF; cdr3_nt: TGTGCCTGGAGTGTACCGGACCGAGACTATGGCTACACCTTC
v_call: TRBV30; j_call: TRBJ1-4; clone_size: .; d_call: .; cdr3_aa: CAWRSTAAVELFF; cdr3_nt: TGTGCCTGGAGAAGTACCGCCGCAGTGGAACTGTTTTTT
v_call: TRBV7-9; j_call: TRBJ1-2; clone_size: .; d_call: .; cdr3_aa: CASRPLSYGYTF; cdr3_nt: TGTGCCAGCAGGCCCTTAAGTTATGGCTACACCTTC